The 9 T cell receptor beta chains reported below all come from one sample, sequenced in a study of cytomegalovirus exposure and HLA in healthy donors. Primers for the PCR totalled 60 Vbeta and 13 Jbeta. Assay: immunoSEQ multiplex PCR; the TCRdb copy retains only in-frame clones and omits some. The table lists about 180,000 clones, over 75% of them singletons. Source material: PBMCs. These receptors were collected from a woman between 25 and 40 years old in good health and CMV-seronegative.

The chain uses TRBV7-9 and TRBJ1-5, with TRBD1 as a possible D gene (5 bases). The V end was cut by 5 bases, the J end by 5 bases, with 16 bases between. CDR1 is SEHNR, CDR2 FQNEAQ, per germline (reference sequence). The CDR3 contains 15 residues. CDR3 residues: CASSPRGIVDQPQHF. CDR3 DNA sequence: TGTGCCAGCAGCCCGCGGGGGATTGTCGATCAGCCCCAGCATTTT. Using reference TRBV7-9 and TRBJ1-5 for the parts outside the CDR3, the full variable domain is DTGVSQNPRHKITKRGQNVTFRCDPISEHNRLYWYRQTLGQGPEFLTYFQNEAQLEKSRLLSDRFSAERPKGSFSTLEIQRTEQGDSAMYLCASSPRGIVDQPQHFGDGTRLSIL.

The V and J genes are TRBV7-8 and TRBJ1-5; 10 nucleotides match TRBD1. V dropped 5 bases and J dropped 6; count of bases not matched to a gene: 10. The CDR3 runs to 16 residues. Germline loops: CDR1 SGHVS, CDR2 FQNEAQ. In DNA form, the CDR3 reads TGTGCCAGCAGCCCCCGACAGGGGGCCTGGGCTCAGCCCCAGCATTTT. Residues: CASSPRQGAWAQPQHF.

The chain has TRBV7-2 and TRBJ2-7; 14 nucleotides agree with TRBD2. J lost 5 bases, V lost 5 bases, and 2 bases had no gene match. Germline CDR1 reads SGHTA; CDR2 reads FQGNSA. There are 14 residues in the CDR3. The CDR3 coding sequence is TGTGCCAGCAGCCGGGGACTAGCGGGGGACGAGCAGTACTTC. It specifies CASSRGLAGDEQYF.

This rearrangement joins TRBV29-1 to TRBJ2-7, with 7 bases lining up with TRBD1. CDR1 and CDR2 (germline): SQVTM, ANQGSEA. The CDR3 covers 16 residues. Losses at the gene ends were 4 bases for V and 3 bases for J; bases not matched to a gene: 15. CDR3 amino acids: CSVVKPRQGSGYEQYF. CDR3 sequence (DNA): TGCAGCGTTGTAAAACCCCGACAGGGCTCGGGCTACGAGCAGTACTTC.

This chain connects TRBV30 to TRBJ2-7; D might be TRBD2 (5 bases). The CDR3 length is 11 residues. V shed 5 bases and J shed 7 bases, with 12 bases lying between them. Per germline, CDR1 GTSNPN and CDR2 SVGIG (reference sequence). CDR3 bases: TGTGCCTGGGGACCCCGGGGTGAGCAGTACTTC. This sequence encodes CAWGPRGEQYF.

The CDR3 loop reads CASSFPGTRYHEQFF. Written as DNA, the CDR3 is TGTGCCAGCAGCTTTCCCGGGACTAGATATCATGAGCAGTTCTTC. The rearrangement links TRBV7-2 to TRBJ2-1; 8 nucleotides align to TRBD2. There are 15 residues in the CDR3. J was trimmed by 8 bases and V by 3 bases; bases with no gene match: 9. Per the germline V gene, CDR1 is SGHTA and CDR2 is FQGNSA.

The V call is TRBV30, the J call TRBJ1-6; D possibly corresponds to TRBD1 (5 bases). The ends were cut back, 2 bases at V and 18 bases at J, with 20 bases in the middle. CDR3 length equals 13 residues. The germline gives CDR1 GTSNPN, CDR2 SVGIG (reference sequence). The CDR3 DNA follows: TGTGCCTGGAGTCCTAGGGGTCGCGACAGTCCCCACTTT. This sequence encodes CAWSPRGRDSPHF.

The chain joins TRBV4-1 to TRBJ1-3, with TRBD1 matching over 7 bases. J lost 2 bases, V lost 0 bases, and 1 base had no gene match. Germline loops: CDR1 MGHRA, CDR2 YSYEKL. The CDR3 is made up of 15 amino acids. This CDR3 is CASSQDRGPGNTIYF. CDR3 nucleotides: TGCGCCAGCAGCCAAGATAGGGGGCCTGGAAACACCATATATTTT.

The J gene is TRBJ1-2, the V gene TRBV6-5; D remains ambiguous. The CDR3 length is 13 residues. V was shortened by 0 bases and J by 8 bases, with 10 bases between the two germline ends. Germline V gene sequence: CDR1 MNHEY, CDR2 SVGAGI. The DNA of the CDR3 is TGTGCCAGCAGTTACTCTACATTCGGGGGCTACACCTTC. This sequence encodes CASSYSTFGGYTF.